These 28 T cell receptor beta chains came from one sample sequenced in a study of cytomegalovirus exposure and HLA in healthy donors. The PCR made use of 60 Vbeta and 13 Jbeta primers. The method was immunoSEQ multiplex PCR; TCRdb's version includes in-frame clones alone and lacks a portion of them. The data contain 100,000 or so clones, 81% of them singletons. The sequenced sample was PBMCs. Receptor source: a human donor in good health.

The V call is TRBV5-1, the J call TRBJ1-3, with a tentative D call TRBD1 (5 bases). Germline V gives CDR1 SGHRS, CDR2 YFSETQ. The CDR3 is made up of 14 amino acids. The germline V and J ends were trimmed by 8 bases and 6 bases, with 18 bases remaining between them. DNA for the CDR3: TGCGCCAGTGGGACCGGGACTTCAGAAAACACCATATATTTT. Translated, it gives CASGTGTSENTIYF.

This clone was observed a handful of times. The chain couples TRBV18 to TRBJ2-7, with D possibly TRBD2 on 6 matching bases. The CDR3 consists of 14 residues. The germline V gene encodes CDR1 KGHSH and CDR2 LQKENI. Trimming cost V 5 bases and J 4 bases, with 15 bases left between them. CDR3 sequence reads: CASSSRRDSYEQYF. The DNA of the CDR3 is TGTGCCAGCTCATCCCGACGGGACTCGTACGAGCAGTACTTC.

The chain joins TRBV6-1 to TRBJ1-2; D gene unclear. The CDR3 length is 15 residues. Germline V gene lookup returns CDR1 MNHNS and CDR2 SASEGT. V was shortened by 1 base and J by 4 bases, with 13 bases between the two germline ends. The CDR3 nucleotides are TGTGCCAGCAGTGAAGGCGGCAGCCCGATCTATGGCTACACCTTC. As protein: CASSEGGSPIYGYTF.

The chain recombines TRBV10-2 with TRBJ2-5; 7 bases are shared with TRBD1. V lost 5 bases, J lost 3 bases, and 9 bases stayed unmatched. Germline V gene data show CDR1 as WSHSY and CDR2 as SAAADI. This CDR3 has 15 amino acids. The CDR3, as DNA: TGCGCCAGCAGTCGAGTCAGGGGGAGTAAAGAGACCCAGTACTTC. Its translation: CASSRVRGSKETQYF.

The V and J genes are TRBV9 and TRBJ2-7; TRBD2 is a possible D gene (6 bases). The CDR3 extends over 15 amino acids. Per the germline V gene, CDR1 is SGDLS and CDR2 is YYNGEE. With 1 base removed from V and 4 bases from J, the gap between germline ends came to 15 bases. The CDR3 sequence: CASSVQGAEGYEQYF. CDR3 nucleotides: TGTGCCAGCAGCGTACAAGGAGCGGAGGGGTACGAGCAGTACTTC.

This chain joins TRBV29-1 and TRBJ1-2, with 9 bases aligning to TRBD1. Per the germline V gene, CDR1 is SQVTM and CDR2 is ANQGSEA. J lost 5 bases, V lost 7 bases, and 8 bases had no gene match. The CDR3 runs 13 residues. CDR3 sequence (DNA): TGCAGCGCTAGGGACAGGGTCGGATATGGCTACACCTTC. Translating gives CSARDRVGYGYTF.

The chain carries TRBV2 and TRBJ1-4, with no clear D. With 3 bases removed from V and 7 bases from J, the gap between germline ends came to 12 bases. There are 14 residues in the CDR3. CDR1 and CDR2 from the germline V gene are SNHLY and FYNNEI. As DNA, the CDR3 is TGTGCCAGCAGTGACGGAGGGAGGAGTGAAAAACTGTTTTTT. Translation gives CASSDGGRSEKLFF.

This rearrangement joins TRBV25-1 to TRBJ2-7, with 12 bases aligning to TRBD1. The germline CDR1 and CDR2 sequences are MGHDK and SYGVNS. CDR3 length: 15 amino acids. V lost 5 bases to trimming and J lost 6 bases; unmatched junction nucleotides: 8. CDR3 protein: CASSTPGQGAGEQYF. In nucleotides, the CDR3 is TGTGCCAGCAGTACCCCGGGACAGGGGGCGGGCGAGCAGTACTTC.

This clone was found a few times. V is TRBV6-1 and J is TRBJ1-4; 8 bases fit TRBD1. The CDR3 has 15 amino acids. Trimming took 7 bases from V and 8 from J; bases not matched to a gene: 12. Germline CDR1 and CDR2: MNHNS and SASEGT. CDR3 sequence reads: CASTYSSGGREKLFF. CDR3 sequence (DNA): TGTGCCAGCACCTACTCCTCAGGGGGCCGGGAAAAACTGTTTTTT.

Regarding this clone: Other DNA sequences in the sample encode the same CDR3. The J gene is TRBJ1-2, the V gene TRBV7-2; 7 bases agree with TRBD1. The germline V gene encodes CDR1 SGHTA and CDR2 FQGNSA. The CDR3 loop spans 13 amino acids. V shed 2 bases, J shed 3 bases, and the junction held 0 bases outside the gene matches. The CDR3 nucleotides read TGTGCCAGCAGCTTAACAGGGGACTATGGCTACACCTTC. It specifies CASSLTGDYGYTF. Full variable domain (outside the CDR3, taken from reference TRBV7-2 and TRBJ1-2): GAGVSQSPSNKVTEKGKDVELRCDPISGHTALYWYRQSLGQGLEFLIYFQGNSAPDKSGLPSDRFSAERTGGSVSTLTIQRTQQEDSAVYLCASSLTGDYGYTFGSGTRLTVV.

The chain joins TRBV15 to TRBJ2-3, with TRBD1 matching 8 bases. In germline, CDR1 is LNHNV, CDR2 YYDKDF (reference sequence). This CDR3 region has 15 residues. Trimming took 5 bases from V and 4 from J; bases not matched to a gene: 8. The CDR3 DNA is TGTGCCACCAGCGTTCGACAGGGGCCCTCAGATACGCAGTATTTT. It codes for CATSVRQGPSDTQYF.

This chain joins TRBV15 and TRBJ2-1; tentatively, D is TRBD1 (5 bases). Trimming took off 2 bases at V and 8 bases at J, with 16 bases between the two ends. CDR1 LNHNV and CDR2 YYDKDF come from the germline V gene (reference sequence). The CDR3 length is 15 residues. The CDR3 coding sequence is TGTGCCACCAGCAGACTTGGAACAGGACGGTATGAGCAGTTCTTC. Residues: CATSRLGTGRYEQFF.

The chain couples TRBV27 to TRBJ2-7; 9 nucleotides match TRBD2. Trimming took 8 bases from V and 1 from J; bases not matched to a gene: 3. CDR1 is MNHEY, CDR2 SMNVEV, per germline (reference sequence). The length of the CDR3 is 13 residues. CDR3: CASGLAQSYEQYF. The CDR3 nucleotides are TGTGCCAGCGGACTAGCGCAATCCTACGAGCAGTACTTC.

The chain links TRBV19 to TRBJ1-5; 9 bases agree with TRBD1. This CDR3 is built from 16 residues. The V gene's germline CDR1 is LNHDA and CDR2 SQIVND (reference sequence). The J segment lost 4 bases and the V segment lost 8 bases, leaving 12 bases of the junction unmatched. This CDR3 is CASSSGTGSSNQPQHF. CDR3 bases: TGTGCCAGTTCTTCCGGGACAGGGAGCTCAAATCAGCCCCAGCATTTT.

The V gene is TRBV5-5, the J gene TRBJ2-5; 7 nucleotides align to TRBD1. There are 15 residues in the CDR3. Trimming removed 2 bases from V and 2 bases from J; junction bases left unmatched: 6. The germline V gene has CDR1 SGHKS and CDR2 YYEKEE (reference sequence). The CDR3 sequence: CASSFTGVIQETQYF. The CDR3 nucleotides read TGTGCCAGCAGCTTCACAGGGGTGATACAAGAGACCCAGTACTTC.

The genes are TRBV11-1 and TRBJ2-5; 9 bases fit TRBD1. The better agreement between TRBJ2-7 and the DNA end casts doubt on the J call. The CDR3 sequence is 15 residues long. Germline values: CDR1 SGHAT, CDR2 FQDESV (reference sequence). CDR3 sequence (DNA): TGTGCCAGCAGCTTAGTAGGGACAGGGCTATACGAGCAGTACTTC. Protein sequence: CASSLVGTGLYEQYF.

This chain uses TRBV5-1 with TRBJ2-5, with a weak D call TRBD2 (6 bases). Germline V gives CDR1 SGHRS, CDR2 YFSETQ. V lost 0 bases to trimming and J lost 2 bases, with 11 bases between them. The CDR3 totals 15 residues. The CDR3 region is CASSLAGLTQETQYF. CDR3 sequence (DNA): TGCGCCAGCAGCTTGGCGGGACTCACGCAAGAGACCCAGTACTTC.

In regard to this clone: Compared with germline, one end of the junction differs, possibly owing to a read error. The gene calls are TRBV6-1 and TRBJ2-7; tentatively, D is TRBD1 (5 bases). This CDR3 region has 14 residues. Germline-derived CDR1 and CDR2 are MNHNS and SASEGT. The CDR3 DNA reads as TGTGCCAGCAGTGTTGGCAGGGCTTTCTACGGGCAGTACTTC. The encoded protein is CASSVGRAFYGQYF.

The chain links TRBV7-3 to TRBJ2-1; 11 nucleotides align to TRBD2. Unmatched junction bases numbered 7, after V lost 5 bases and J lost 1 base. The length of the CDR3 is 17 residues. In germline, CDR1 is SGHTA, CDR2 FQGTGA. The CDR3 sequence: CASSTVAGGGSYNEQFF. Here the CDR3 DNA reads TGTGCCAGCAGCACAGTAGCGGGAGGGGGGTCCTACAATGAGCAGTTCTTC.

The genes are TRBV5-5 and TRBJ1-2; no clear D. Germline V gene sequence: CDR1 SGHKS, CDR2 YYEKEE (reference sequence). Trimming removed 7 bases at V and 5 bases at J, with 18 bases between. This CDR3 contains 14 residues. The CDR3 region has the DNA TGTGCCAGCTCCGACACCCCGGTAGGATATGGCTACACCTTC. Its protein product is CASSDTPVGYGYTF.

The CDR3 spells CASTTGDTQYF. As DNA, the CDR3 is TGTGCCAGCACCACAGGGGATACGCAGTATTTT. The chain is built from TRBV6-6 and TRBJ2-3; tentatively, D is TRBD1 (6 bases). The length of the CDR3 is 11 residues. The V end was cut by 7 bases, the J end by 6 bases, with 8 bases between. Germline V CDR1 and CDR2: MNHNY, SVGAGI (reference sequence).

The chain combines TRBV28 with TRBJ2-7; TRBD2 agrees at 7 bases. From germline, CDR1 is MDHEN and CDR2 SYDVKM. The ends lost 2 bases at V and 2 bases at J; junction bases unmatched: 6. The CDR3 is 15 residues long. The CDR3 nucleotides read TGTGCCAGCAGTTTACAGGTGGGAGGGACCTACGAGCAGTACTTC. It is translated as CASSLQVGGTYEQYF.

CDR3 DNA sequence: TGTGCCAGCAGCAAGCTAGCGGGGGCTAACGAAGGGCAGTACTTC. This codes for CASSKLAGANEGQYF. The chain has TRBV9 and TRBJ2-7; TRBD2 matches at 10 bases. V lost 4 bases, J lost 9 bases, and 13 bases stayed unmatched. There are 15 residues in the CDR3. Germline assignment: CDR1 SGDLS and CDR2 YYNGEE.

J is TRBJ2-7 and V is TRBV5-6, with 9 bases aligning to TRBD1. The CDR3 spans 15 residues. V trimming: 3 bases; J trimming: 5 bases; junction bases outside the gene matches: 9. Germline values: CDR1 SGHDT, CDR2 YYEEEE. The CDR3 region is CASSSVGQGSDEQYF. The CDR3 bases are TGTGCCAGCAGCTCGGTGGGACAGGGATCCGACGAGCAGTACTTC.

The CDR3 here is CASSLVGQGVQETQYF. DNA for the CDR3: TGTGCCAGCAGCTTAGTCGGACAGGGGGTACAAGAGACCCAGTACTTC. This chain links TRBV7-8 with TRBJ2-5; 10 nucleotides line up with TRBD1. Germline V gives CDR1 SGHVS, CDR2 FQNEAQ. The CDR3 contains 16 residues. After removal of 1 base from V and 2 bases from J, the junction contained 4 bases not matched to a gene.

DNA for the CDR3: TGTGCCAGCAGCACTAGAGATGGTAGCAATCAGCCCCAGCATTTT. Its protein is CASSTRDGSNQPQHF. V usage is TRBV7-2 and J usage is TRBJ1-5; D uncertain. Between the trimmed V and J ends, which lost 5 bases and 0 bases, there was a span of 11 bases. Germline CDR1 and CDR2: SGHTA and FQGNSA. This CDR3 spans 15 amino acids.

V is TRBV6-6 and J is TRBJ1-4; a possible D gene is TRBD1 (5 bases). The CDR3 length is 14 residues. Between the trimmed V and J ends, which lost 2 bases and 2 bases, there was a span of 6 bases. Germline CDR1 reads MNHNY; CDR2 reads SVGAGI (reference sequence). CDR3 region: CASSYGGTNEKLFF. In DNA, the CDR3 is TGTGCCAGCAGTTACGGGGGGACTAATGAAAAACTGTTTTTT.

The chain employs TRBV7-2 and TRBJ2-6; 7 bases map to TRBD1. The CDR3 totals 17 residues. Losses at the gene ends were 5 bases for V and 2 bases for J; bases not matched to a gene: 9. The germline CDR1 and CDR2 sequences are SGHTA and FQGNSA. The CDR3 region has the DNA TGTGCCAGCAGCGGGACAGCTCAAGTAACTGGGGCCAACGTCCTGACTTTC. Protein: CASSGTAQVTGANVLTF.